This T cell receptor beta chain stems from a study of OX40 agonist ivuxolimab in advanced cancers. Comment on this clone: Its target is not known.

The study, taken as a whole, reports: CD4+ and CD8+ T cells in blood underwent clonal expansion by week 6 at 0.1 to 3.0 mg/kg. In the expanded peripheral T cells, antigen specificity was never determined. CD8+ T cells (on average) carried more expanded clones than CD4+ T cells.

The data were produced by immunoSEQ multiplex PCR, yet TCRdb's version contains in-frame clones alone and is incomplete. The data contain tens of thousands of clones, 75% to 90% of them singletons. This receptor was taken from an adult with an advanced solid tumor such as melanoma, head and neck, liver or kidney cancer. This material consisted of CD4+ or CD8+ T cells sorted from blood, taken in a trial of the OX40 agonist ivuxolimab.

The CDR3 spells CASSLQGARNTEAFF. The CDR3 bases are TGTGCCAGCAGCTTACAGGGGGCGCGGAACACTGAAGCTTTCTTT. V is TRBV5-4 and J is TRBJ1-1; 9 nucleotides match TRBD1. J lost 1 base, V lost 2 bases, and 3 bases had no gene match. The CDR3 covers 15 residues. Looked up from germline, CDR1 is SGHNT and CDR2 is YYREEE (reference sequence).